The 24 T cell receptor beta chains reported below all come from one sample, sequenced in a study of T cells after posttransplantation cyclophosphamide. TCRdb's copy holds only in-frame clones and misses some; the assay was immunoSEQ multiplex PCR. The table has tens of thousands of clones, 80% to 90% seen once; the top ten hold under 15%. Input material: PBMCs. The receptors stem from a middle-aged woman with a blood cancer, CMV-positive, and with a related stem cell donor.

This clone was seen a single time. V usage is TRBV6-1 and J usage is TRBJ1-5; D uncertain. V lost 2 bases and J 0 bases, leaving 20 bases between the germline ends. The CDR3 runs 19 residues. The germline gives CDR1 MNHNS, CDR2 SASEGT. The CDR3 sequence is CASSERMFRPGYSNQPQHF. CDR3 coding DNA: TGTGCCAGCAGTGAAAGAATGTTCAGGCCGGGGTATAGCAATCAGCCCCAGCATTTT.

This rearrangement joins TRBV4-1 to TRBJ1-1, with D hard to call. V gave up 3 bases and J gave up 1 base, with 12 bases separating them. The CDR3 length is 15 residues. Germline lookup yields CDR1 MGHRA and CDR2 YSYEKL. DNA of the CDR3: TGCGCCAGCAGCCAGGATATTAGCGGGAACACTGAAGCTTTCTTT. Its translation is CASSQDISGNTEAFF.

The rearrangement links TRBV7-2 to TRBJ2-5, with a possible D match to TRBD2 (5 bases). The DNA end favors TRBJ2-7, so the J call may be wrong. CDR1 SGHTA and CDR2 FQGNSA come from the germline V gene. This CDR3 region has 16 residues. CDR3 coding DNA: TGTGCCAGCAGCGAGGAAGGGTTGGTGAGGGACTACGAGCAGTACTTC. Its protein is CASSEEGLVRDYEQYF.

The V and J genes are TRBV5-4 and TRBJ1-5, with D possibly TRBD1 on 6 matching bases. The germline V and J ends were trimmed by 1 base and 7 bases, with 9 bases remaining between them. CDR1 is SGHNT, CDR2 YYREEE, per germline (reference sequence). This CDR3 comprises 13 residues. The CDR3 region is CASSLTGSQPQHF. In nucleotides, the CDR3 is TGTGCCAGCAGCTTGACAGGGAGCCAGCCCCAGCATTTT. The full variable domain, completed using reference TRBV5-4 and TRBJ1-5, is ETGVTQSPTHLIKTRGQQVTLRCSSQSGHNTVSWYQQALGQGPQFIFQYYREEENGRGNFPPRFSGLQFPNYSSELNVNALELDDSALYLCASSLTGSQPQHFGDGTRLSIL.

The chain has TRBV11-2 and TRBJ1-1; 7 positions match TRBD1. The germline gives CDR1 SGHAT, CDR2 FQNNGV. This CDR3 comprises 16 residues. V trimming: 5 bases; J trimming: 7 bases; junction bases outside the gene matches: 16. CDR3 bases: TGTGCCAGCAGCCTTACAGGACAGGTCAAAGGAGGTGAAGCTTTCTTT. Its protein is CASSLTGQVKGGEAFF.

This clone is a singleton in its sample. The J gene is TRBJ2-6, the V gene TRBV7-3; D remains unclear. This CDR3 spans 17 amino acids. V lost 4 bases and J 0 bases, leaving 13 bases between the germline ends. Germline V gene lookup returns CDR1 SGHTA and CDR2 FQGTGA. The CDR3 sequence is CASSSTQSLSGANVLTF. The CDR3 region has the DNA TGTGCCAGCAGCTCCACCCAGTCTCTCTCTGGGGCCAACGTCCTGACTTTC.

The chain is built from TRBV19 and TRBJ1-6, with a possible D match to TRBD1 (5 bases). The length of the CDR3 is 14 residues. Trimming took 5 bases from V and 5 from J, leaving 10 bases between them. Per the germline V gene, CDR1 is LNHDA and CDR2 is SQIVND (reference sequence). The CDR3 loop is CASSPPGNNSPLHF. The CDR3 DNA is TGTGCCAGTAGTCCGCCAGGGAATAATTCACCCCTCCACTTT.

The chain is built from TRBV21-1 and TRBJ1-4; TRBD1 was called by the table and not checked on the DNA. TRBV21-1 is flagged as a pseudogene. The CDR3 contains 15 residues. The CDR3 region is CASTRQAPTNEKLFF. CDR3 DNA sequence: TGTGCCAGCACCAGACAGGCCCCAACTAATGAAAAACTGTTTTTT.

V is TRBV7-9 and J is TRBJ1-4; 7 nucleotides agree with TRBD1. The germline V gene has CDR1 SEHNR and CDR2 FQNEAQ (reference sequence). Unmatched junction bases numbered 6, after V lost 5 bases and J lost 3 bases. CDR3 size: 15 residues. The CDR3 protein is CASSRRGPANEKLFF. The CDR3 nucleotides read TGTGCCAGCAGCCGGAGGGGGCCAGCTAATGAAAAACTGTTTTTT. The full variable domain, rest sourced from reference TRBV7-9 and TRBJ1-4, is DTGVSQNPRHKITKRGQNVTFRCDPISEHNRLYWYRQTLGQGPEFLTYFQNEAQLEKSRLLSDRFSAERPKGSFSTLEIQRTEQGDSAMYLCASSRRGPANEKLFFGSGTQLSVL.

The chain is built from TRBV2 and TRBJ1-1, with D tentatively TRBD1 (6 bases). The V end was cut by 7 bases, the J end by 8 bases, with 23 bases between. Germline V gene sequence: CDR1 SNHLY, CDR2 FYNNEI. The CDR3 has 15 residues. This CDR3 is CASTDRLYTRAEAFF. CDR3 nucleotide sequence: TGTGCCAGCACGGACAGACTATACACAAGGGCGGAAGCTTTCTTT. The whole variable domain, remainder taken from reference TRBV2 and TRBJ1-1, is EPEVTQTPSHQVTQMGQEVILRCVPISNHLYFYWYRQILGQKVEFLVSFYNNEISEKSEIFDDQFSVERPDGSNFTLKIRSTKLEDSAMYFCASTDRLYTRAEAFFGQGTRLTVV.

This sequence joins TRBV5-1 and TRBJ2-5; D call uncertain. Germline CDR1 SGHRS, CDR2 YFSETQ. The CDR3 length is 12 residues. V gave up 1 base and J gave up 4 bases, with 5 bases separating them. CDR3 loop: CASSLHRETQYF. CDR3 bases: TGCGCCAGCAGCTTGCATAGAGAGACCCAGTACTTC.

V and J are TRBV27 and TRBJ1-6; a weak D match, TRBD1 (5 bases). Deletions cut 4 bases from V and 9 bases from J, with 7 bases between. The CDR3 loop spans 12 amino acids. Germline V gene data show CDR1 as MNHEY and CDR2 as SMNVEV (reference sequence). The CDR3 reads CASSSGVSPLHF. CDR3 sequence (DNA): TGTGCCAGCAGTTCGGGGGTTTCACCCCTCCACTTT.

The DNA for the CDR3 is TGCGCCAGCAGCCTAGACGGGACAGGGGGCAACTATGGCTACACCTTC. This translates into CASSLDGTGGNYGYTF. The rearrangement uses TRBV4-1 and TRBJ1-2, with 12 bases aligning to TRBD1. The CDR3 covers 16 residues. CDR1 is MGHRA, CDR2 YSYEKL, per germline. J gave up 2 bases and V 4 bases, and 5 bases lay outside the gene matches.

The genes are TRBV6-6 and TRBJ1-5; D gene unclear. The CDR3 is made up of 16 amino acids. V shed 4 bases and J shed 5 bases, with 18 bases lying between them. Germline CDR1 and CDR2: MNHNY and SVGAGI (reference sequence). Written as DNA, the CDR3 is TGTGCCAGCAGTTGCTCCCACGGGGTCCGAGATCAGCCCCAGCATTTT. Protein product: CASSCSHGVRDQPQHF.

The J gene is TRBJ2-5, the V gene TRBV6-5; TRBD1 matches at 11 bases. Germline-derived CDR1 and CDR2 are MNHEY and SVGAGI. This CDR3 is built from 15 residues. V shed 5 bases, J shed 4 bases, and the junction held 6 bases outside the gene matches. This CDR3 reads CASSRVGQGAETQYF. The CDR3 coding sequence is TGTGCCAGCAGTCGGGTTGGACAGGGGGCAGAGACCCAGTACTTC.

The V gene is TRBV7-3, the J gene TRBJ1-6; possibly TRBD1 for D (6 bases). V lost 5 bases to trimming and J lost 8 bases, with 25 bases between them. The germline V gene has CDR1 SGHTA and CDR2 FQGTGA. This CDR3 is 18 amino acids long. DNA of the CDR3: TGTGCCAGCAGCCCGGGCGGCGCAGGGCAAGGGGGTCATTCACCCCTCCACTTT. It encodes CASSPGGAGQGGHSPLHF.

The chain links TRBV5-1 to TRBJ1-2, with D perhaps matching TRBD1 (5 bases). CDR1 is SGHRS, CDR2 YFSETQ, per germline. Between the trimmed V and J ends, which lost 1 base and 4 bases, there was a span of 11 bases. The CDR3 runs 14 residues. The CDR3 here is CASSLLGRGYGYTF. In DNA, the CDR3 is TGCGCCAGCAGCTTGCTCGGTAGGGGCTATGGCTACACCTTC.

The chain joins TRBV2 to TRBJ2-1; D gene unclear. From germline, CDR1 is SNHLY and CDR2 FYNNEI. V was shortened by 7 bases and J by 0 bases, with 13 bases between the two germline ends. This CDR3 is built from 15 residues. The CDR3: CASKENHLSYNEQFF. The CDR3 DNA sequence: TGTGCCAGCAAGGAGAACCACCTCTCCTACAATGAGCAGTTCTTC.

The CDR3, as DNA: TGTGCCATCAGTGGCAGGGGAGAAACTGAAGCTTTCTTT. This gives the protein CAISGRGETEAFF. The J gene is TRBJ1-1, the V gene TRBV10-3, with D possibly TRBD1 on 6 matching bases. V was trimmed by 4 bases and J by 5 bases, leaving 11 bases between them. The CDR3 consists of 13 residues. CDR1 is ENHRY, CDR2 SYGVKD, per germline.

The rearrangement joins TRBV5-5 to TRBJ1-4; maybe TRBD1 (5 bases). Trimming left V 2 bases short and J 5 bases short, with 13 bases between. Germline V gene data show CDR1 as SGHKS and CDR2 as YYEKEE (reference sequence). This CDR3 is built from 15 residues. DNA for the CDR3: TGTGCCAGCAGCTTTTCCTCGACAGTGAATGAAAAACTGTTTTTT. It encodes CASSFSSTVNEKLFF.

The chain employs TRBV18 and TRBJ2-7; tentatively, D is TRBD1 (5 bases). CDR1 is KGHSH, CDR2 LQKENI, per germline. Trimming took 1 base from V and 3 from J, leaving 13 bases between them. The CDR3 runs 15 residues. The CDR3 sequence: CASSPRGRSLYEQYF. DNA for the CDR3: TGTGCCAGCTCACCACGGGGCAGATCCCTCTACGAGCAGTACTTC.

The genes are TRBV7-9 and TRBJ2-7, with D tentatively TRBD2 (6 bases). Germline V gives CDR1 SEHNR, CDR2 FQNEAQ (reference sequence). V lost 3 bases and J 2 bases, leaving 8 bases between the germline ends. CDR3 length: 13 amino acids. CDR3 coding DNA: TGTGCCAGCAGCTTCGCGGGGACCTACGAGCAGTACTTC. It specifies CASSFAGTYEQYF.

This clone was seen a few times. The gene calls are TRBV10-3 and TRBJ1-1; 8 bases match TRBD1. Germline V lookup: CDR1 ENHRY, CDR2 SYGVKD. The CDR3 is 15 residues long. V lost 3 bases and J lost 5; bases outside the gene matches: 8. The CDR3 DNA follows: TGTGCCATCAGTGATAGAGGACAGGGAGGGACTGAAGCTTTCTTT. Translation: CAISDRGQGGTEAFF.

The CDR3 here is CASSLVRGGYNEQFF. In nucleotides, the CDR3 is TGTGCCAGCAGCTTAGTACGGGGGGGCTACAATGAGCAGTTCTTC. This chain links TRBV7-9 with TRBJ2-1; TRBD2 matches at 8 bases. The ends lost 1 base at V and 3 bases at J; junction bases unmatched: 2. Per germline, CDR1 SEHNR and CDR2 FQNEAQ (reference sequence). The CDR3 is made up of 15 amino acids.